Listed here are 22 T cell receptor beta chains from one sample, sequenced in a study of graft-versus-host responses after intestinal transplantation listed by TCRdb under 2021. Libraries were built with the immunoSEQ multiplex PCR assay. What TCRdb holds here is the immuneACCESS table cut down to in-frame rearrangements. Part of the clones is not present; checked against another copy, under half of the missing clones reflect an unresolved V gene, and the others are unexplained. The sample table contains about 77,000 clones; only one count was recorded for 80% to 95% of them. Of the sample, about 0.67% falls within the top ten clones. Material: PBMCs, obtained 98 days after intestinal transplantation. These TCRs come from a human patient who received an intestinal transplant, so some T cells may come from the graft donor.

The gene calls are TRBV19 and TRBJ2-1; the match to TRBD2 covers 9 bases. Looked up from germline, CDR1 is LNHDA and CDR2 is SQIVND (reference sequence). The CDR3 is 14 residues long. J was trimmed by 5 bases and V by 5 bases; bases with no gene match: 4. CDR3 coding DNA: TGTGCCAGTAGTTCCCTAGCGGGACACAATGAGCAGTTCTTC. It codes for CASSSLAGHNEQFF.

The chain uses TRBV7-6 and TRBJ2-1, with D hard to call. The germline V gene has CDR1 SGHVS and CDR2 FNYEAQ. The V gene lost 4 bases and the J gene lost 2 bases, with 15 bases spanning the gap. The CDR3 loop spans 16 amino acids. The DNA for the CDR3 is TGTGCCAGCAGCTCCCTACTGTACAACGCCTACAATGAGCAGTTCTTC. The encoded protein is CASSSLLYNAYNEQFF.

Here the CDR3 DNA reads TGTGCCAGCGTTAAATGGTGGGGGCGGACTGAAGCTTTCTTT. Translated: CASVKWWGRTEAFF. This chain links TRBV27 with TRBJ1-1; D may be TRBD1 (6 bases). Germline assignment: CDR1 MNHEY and CDR2 SMNVEV (reference sequence). Trimming shortened V by 8 bases and J by 5 bases, and 18 bases separated the two germline ends. This CDR3 spans 14 amino acids.

The chain links TRBV5-1 to TRBJ1-3, with a possible D match to TRBD1 (6 bases). The CDR3 length is 16 residues. The germline gives CDR1 SGHRS, CDR2 YFSETQ. The V and J ends lost 3 bases and 0 bases respectively, with 13 bases between them. The CDR3 region is CASSSPTGHSGNTIYF. The CDR3 DNA is TGCGCCAGCAGCTCGCCGACAGGACACTCTGGAAACACCATATATTTT.

This chain connects TRBV7-9 to TRBJ1-5; possible D gene TRBD1, 5 bases. The germline V gene encodes CDR1 SEHNR and CDR2 FQNEAQ (reference sequence). The CDR3 has 15 amino acids. The V end lost 3 bases, the J end lost 2 bases, and 11 bases lay between the germline ends. The CDR3 bases are TGTGCCAGCAGCTTTGGCGACAGAGGCAATCAGCCCCAGCATTTT. It encodes CASSFGDRGNQPQHF.

The rearrangement uses TRBV5-1 and TRBJ1-5; D possibly corresponds to TRBD1 (6 bases). CDR1 is SGHRS, CDR2 YFSETQ, per germline. The V end was cut by 0 bases, the J end by 2 bases, with 6 bases between. The CDR3 runs to 14 residues. CDR3 in amino acids: CASSLDRGNQPQHF. The CDR3 nucleotides read TGCGCCAGCAGCTTGGACAGGGGCAATCAGCCCCAGCATTTT. Together with reference TRBV5-1 and TRBJ1-5, the CDR3 gives the full variable domain: KAGVTQTPRYLIKTRGQQVTLSCSPISGHRSVSWYQQTPGQGLQFLFEYFSETQRNKGNFPGRFSGRQFSNSRSEMNVSTLELGDSALYLCASSLDRGNQPQHFGDGTRLSIL.

The chain links TRBV28 to TRBJ2-1; possibly TRBD1 for D (5 bases). Per germline, CDR1 MDHEN and CDR2 SYDVKM. Trimming pared 3 bases from V and 2 bases from J, leaving 11 bases between. This CDR3 has 15 amino acids. The DNA for the CDR3 is TGTGCCAGCAGTTTGCCAGGGCCCCCCTACAATGAGCAGTTCTTC. Translating gives CASSLPGPPYNEQFF.

This clone was detected only once. V and J are TRBV5-6 and TRBJ2-1; D is perhaps TRBD2 (6 bases). CDR3 size: 15 residues. Looked up from germline, CDR1 is SGHDT and CDR2 is YYEEEE. The ends were cut back, 0 bases at V and 4 bases at J, with 11 bases in the middle. The CDR3 region has the DNA TGTGCCAGCAGCTTGGGGCTAGCGCAATACAATGAGCAGTTCTTC. It specifies CASSLGLAQYNEQFF.

The V call is TRBV5-4, the J call TRBJ1-4, with TRBD1 as a possible D gene (5 bases). In germline, CDR1 is SGHNT, CDR2 YYREEE (reference sequence). This CDR3 spans 14 amino acids. Deletions cut 6 bases from V and 3 bases from J, with 12 bases between. Written as DNA, the CDR3 is TGTGCCAGCACCCTGGGACCCCCTAATGAAAAACTGTTTTTT. Translation: CASTLGPPNEKLFF. Variable domain in full (rest from reference TRBV5-4 and TRBJ1-4): ETGVTQSPTHLIKTRGQQVTLRCSSQSGHNTVSWYQQALGQGPQFIFQYYREEENGRGNFPPRFSGLQFPNYSSELNVNALELDDSALYLCASTLGPPNEKLFFGSGTQLSVL.

This clone was counted a single time. V and J are TRBV27 and TRBJ2-7, with 7 bases that match TRBD1. The length of the CDR3 is 14 residues. The V segment lost 6 bases and the J segment 2 bases; nucleotides outside the gene matches: 7. The germline V gene encodes CDR1 MNHEY and CDR2 SMNVEV (reference sequence). In nucleotides, the CDR3 is TGTGCCAGCAGCAGGACAGGTAATGCCTACGAGCAGTACTTC. As protein: CASSRTGNAYEQYF.

The rearrangement links TRBV5-5 to TRBJ2-5; 7 bases fit TRBD2. The CDR3 sequence is 15 residues long. V lost 0 bases and J lost 2; bases outside the gene matches: 4. CDR1 and CDR2 from the germline V gene are SGHKS and YYEKEE (reference sequence). CDR3 in amino acids: CASSLGLAEQETQYF. The CDR3 nucleotides are TGTGCCAGCAGCTTGGGGCTAGCGGAACAAGAGACCCAGTACTTC.

V is TRBV6-5 and J is TRBJ1-5, with 10 bases that match TRBD1. This CDR3 has 15 amino acids. Looked up from germline, CDR1 is MNHEY and CDR2 is SVGAGI. V gave up 6 bases and J gave up 6 bases; unmatched junction bases: 8. The CDR3 reads CASRLGTGVGQPQHF. As DNA, the CDR3 is TGTGCCAGCAGGCTCGGGACAGGGGTCGGTCAGCCCCAGCATTTT.

CDR3 loop: CASSLNSDTQYF. In DNA, the CDR3 is TGTGCCAGCAGCCTAAACTCAGATACGCAGTATTTT. The chain carries TRBV11-3 and TRBJ2-3, with D uncertain. The V and J ends lost 5 bases and 4 bases respectively, with 7 bases between them. CDR3 length: 12 residues. Per germline, CDR1 SGHNT and CDR2 YENEEA.

The table lists this clone with a count of one. Germline is not matched at one junction end, which may reflect a read error. The chain uses TRBV10-2 and TRBJ1-1; D not certain. CDR3 length: 15 amino acids. CDR1 is WSHSY and CDR2 is SAAADI in the germline V gene. The CDR3 nucleotides are TGCGCCAGCAGTGAGTCCCGAGGAGGGAACGCTGAAGCTTTCTTT. As protein: CASSESRGGNAEAFF.

The gene calls are TRBV7-8 and TRBJ1-2, with D possibly matching TRBD1 (6 bases). CDR1 is SGHVS, CDR2 FQNEAQ, per germline. CDR3 length: 14 amino acids. V gave up 2 bases and J gave up 3 bases, with 10 bases separating them. CDR3 sequence: CASSLMGADYGYTF. In DNA, the CDR3 is TGTGCCAGCAGCTTAATGGGGGCGGACTATGGCTACACCTTC.

The chain carries TRBV5-6 and TRBJ2-2; D unresolved. The CDR3 totals 13 residues. Germline loops: CDR1 SGHDT, CDR2 YYEEEE. Trimming took 3 bases from V and 3 from J, leaving 6 bases between them. The CDR3 reads CASSSKYTGELFF. The CDR3 nucleotides are TGTGCCAGCAGCTCCAAATACACCGGGGAGCTGTTTTTT.

V gene TRBV4-1 combines with J gene TRBJ1-5; 11 bases match TRBD1. V was clipped by 4 bases and J by 0 bases; unmatched bases: 5. This CDR3 spans 17 amino acids. Germline V gives CDR1 MGHRA, CDR2 YSYEKL. CDR3 bases: TGCGCCAGCAGCCCCGGACAGGGGGCCTATAGCAATCAGCCCCAGCATTTT. This sequence encodes CASSPGQGAYSNQPQHF.

The chain links TRBV6-1 to TRBJ1-5; D remains ambiguous. Germline V gives CDR1 MNHNS, CDR2 SASEGT. This CDR3 region has 15 residues. V shed 1 base and J shed 3 bases, with 10 bases lying between them. CDR3 loop: CASSEGGPFNQPQHF. Written as DNA, the CDR3 is TGTGCCAGCAGTGAAGGGGGTCCTTTCAATCAGCCCCAGCATTTT.

This rearrangement joins TRBV11-2 to TRBJ2-7; tentative D call: TRBD1 (5 bases). Germline V CDR1 and CDR2: SGHAT, FQNNGV. The CDR3 loop spans 12 amino acids. Between the trimmed V and J ends, which lost 4 bases and 5 bases, there was a span of 9 bases. CDR3 in DNA: TGTGCCAGCAGCTCGACAGTACACGAGCAGTACTTC. Translating gives CASSSTVHEQYF.

The chain is built from TRBV13 and TRBJ2-3; D perhaps matches TRBD2 (5 bases). CDR3 length equals 16 residues. The germline V and J ends were trimmed by 5 bases and 2 bases, with 17 bases remaining between them. CDR1 and CDR2 (germline): PRHDT, FYEKMQ (reference sequence). The CDR3 bases are TGTGCCAGCAGCCTTAGCCTACTAGGACTCACAGATACGCAGTATTTT. It encodes CASSLSLLGLTDTQYF.

The chain combines TRBV6-4 with TRBJ1-2, with 7 bases lining up with TRBD1. The germline CDR1 and CDR2 sequences are MRHNA and SNTAGT. J was trimmed by 6 bases and V by 2 bases; bases with no gene match: 9. The CDR3 totals 15 residues. The CDR3 bases are TGTGCCAGCAGTGACGGGGCAGGGGGAGCGGATGGCTACACCTTC. Translation gives CASSDGAGGADGYTF.

This rearrangement joins TRBV11-3 to TRBJ2-7; D may correspond to TRBD1 or TRBD2 (5 bases each). The germline V and J ends were trimmed by 8 bases and 4 bases, with 21 bases remaining between them. Per the germline V gene, CDR1 is SGHNT and CDR2 is YENEEA. This CDR3 has 15 amino acids. Here the CDR3 DNA reads TGTGCCAGCTCCCTGGTAGGGGAGCCGTTTTACGAGCAGTACTTC. Translating it yields CASSLVGEPFYEQYF. Looking up the rest from reference TRBV11-3 and TRBJ2-7 gives the full variable domain: EAGVVQSPRYKIIEKKQPVAFWCNPISGHNTLYWYLQNLGQGPELLIRYENEEAVDDSQLPKDRFSAERLKGVDSTLKIQPAELGDSAVYLCASSLVGEPFYEQYFGPGTRLTVT.